The T cell receptor beta chain described here comes from a study of blood T cell repertoires in COVID-19. Across the study: Samples came from the United States, Italy and Spain, spanning acute and convalescent COVID-19. T cells, B-cell-depleted T cells, or PBMCs supplied cDNA or gDNA.

J lost 2 bases, V lost 4 bases, and 10 bases had no gene match. Looked up from germline, CDR1 is SGHDT and CDR2 is YYEEEE. The CDR3 covers 17 residues. Authors' analysis steps: Amplified reference gene primers provided the basis for estimating nucleated cell counts. Sequenced by immunoSEQ multiplex PCR; TCRdb stores in-frame clones only, minus some. The DNA was the basis for D and trimming; V, J and clone size are from that table. The sample lists more than 200,000 clones; roughly 80% were seen once. The V and J genes are TRBV5-6 and TRBJ2-7, with 12 bases aligning to TRBD2. This receptor was identified in a woman of 80 years or more with acute or convalescent COVID-19. Sequenced sample: peripheral blood. The CDR3 loop reads CASSQLLAGGETYEQYF. In nucleotides, the CDR3 is TGTGCCAGCAGCCAACTTCTAGCGGGAGGGGAGACCTACGAGCAGTACTTC.